The 3 T cell receptor beta chains reported below all come from one sample, sequenced in a study of TIL therapy for anti-PD-1-resistant metastatic lung cancer. As to time point: pre-treatment sample, taken before nivolumab and TIL therapy. Tumor tissue came from excised metastases, mostly pleural nodules or supraclavicular lymph nodes. The libraries were made with immunoSEQ v3. Profiled with immunoSEQ multiplex PCR; TCRdb holds only in-frame clones, not every one. The sample records about 100,000 clones, 65% being singletons. This material consisted of tumor tissue, taken at baseline. Receptors were obtained from a person aged 25 to 85 with non-small cell lung cancer.

This rearrangement joins TRBV27 to TRBJ2-1; D unresolved. V was trimmed by 0 bases and J by 5 bases, leaving 11 bases between them. Germline V gene data show CDR1 as MNHEY and CDR2 as SMNVEV (reference sequence). This CDR3 has 15 amino acids. CDR3 in amino acids: CASSLSLNYNNEQFF. In DNA form, the CDR3 reads TGTGCCAGCAGTTTATCGTTGAATTACAACAATGAGCAGTTCTTC.

Only a few counts were recorded for this clone. This rearrangement joins TRBV2 to TRBJ1-4; TRBD1 is a possible D gene (5 bases). The CDR3 spans 13 residues. V dropped 5 bases and J dropped 8 bases, with 12 bases sitting between them. In germline, CDR1 is SNHLY, CDR2 FYNNEI. The CDR3 sequence: CASSSQGREKLFF. In DNA, the CDR3 is TGTGCCAGCAGTAGCCAGGGAAGGGAAAAACTGTTTTTT.

This clone was recorded a few times. V usage is TRBV4-1 and J usage is TRBJ1-5; D gene ambiguous. This CDR3 is 15 amino acids long. Germline V gene sequence: CDR1 MGHRA, CDR2 YSYEKL. V lost 0 bases and J 4 bases, leaving 10 bases between the germline ends. CDR3 coding DNA: TGCGCCAGCAGCCAAGAGTCGGTTGTTAATCAGCCCCAGCATTTT. Amino acid sequence: CASSQESVVNQPQHF.